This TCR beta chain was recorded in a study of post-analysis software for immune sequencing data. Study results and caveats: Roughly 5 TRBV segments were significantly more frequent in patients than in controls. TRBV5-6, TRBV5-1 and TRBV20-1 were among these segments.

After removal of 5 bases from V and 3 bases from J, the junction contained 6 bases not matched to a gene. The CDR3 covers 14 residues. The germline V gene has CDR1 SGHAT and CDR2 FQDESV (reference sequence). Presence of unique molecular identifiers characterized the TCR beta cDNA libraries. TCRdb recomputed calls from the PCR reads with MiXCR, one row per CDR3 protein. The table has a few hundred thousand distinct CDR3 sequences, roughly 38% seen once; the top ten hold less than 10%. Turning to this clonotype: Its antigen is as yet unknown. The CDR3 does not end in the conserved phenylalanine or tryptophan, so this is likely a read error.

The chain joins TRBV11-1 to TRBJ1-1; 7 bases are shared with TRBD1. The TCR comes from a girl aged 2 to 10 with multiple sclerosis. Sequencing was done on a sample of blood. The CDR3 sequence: CASSIGQVYTEAFC. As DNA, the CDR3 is TGTGCCAGCAGCATCGGACAGGTTTACACTGAAGCTTTCTGT.